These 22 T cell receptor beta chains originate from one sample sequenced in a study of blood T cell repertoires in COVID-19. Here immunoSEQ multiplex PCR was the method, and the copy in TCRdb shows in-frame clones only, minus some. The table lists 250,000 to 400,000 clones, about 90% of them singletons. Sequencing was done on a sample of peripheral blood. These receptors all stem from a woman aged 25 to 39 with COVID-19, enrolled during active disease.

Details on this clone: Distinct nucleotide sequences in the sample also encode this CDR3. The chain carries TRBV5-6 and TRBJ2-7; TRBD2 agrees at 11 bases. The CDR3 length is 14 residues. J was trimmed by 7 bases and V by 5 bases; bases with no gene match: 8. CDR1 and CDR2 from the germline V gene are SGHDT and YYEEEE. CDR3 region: CASSSLAGVSEQYF. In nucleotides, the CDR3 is TGTGCCAGCAGTTCACTAGCGGGAGTAAGTGAGCAGTACTTC.

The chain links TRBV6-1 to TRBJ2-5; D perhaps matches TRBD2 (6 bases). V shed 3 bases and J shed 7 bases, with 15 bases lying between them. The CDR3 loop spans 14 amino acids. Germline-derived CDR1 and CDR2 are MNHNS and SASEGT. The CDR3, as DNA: TGTGCCAGCAGTGAGTCGGAGGGGTGGGGGACCCAGTACTTC. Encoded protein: CASSESEGWGTQYF.

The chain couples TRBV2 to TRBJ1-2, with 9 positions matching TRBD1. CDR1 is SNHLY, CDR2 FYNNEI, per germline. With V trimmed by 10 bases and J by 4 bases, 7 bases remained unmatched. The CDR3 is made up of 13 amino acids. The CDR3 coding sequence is TGTGCCACCAGAGGACAGGGGAGCTATGGCTACACCTTC. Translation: CATRGQGSYGYTF.

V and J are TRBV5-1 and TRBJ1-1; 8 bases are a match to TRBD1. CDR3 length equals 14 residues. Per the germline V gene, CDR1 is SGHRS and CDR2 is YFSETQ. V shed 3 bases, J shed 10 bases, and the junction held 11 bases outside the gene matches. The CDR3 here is CASSYPGQGQGAFF. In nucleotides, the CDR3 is TGCGCCAGCAGCTACCCCGGACAGGGCCAGGGAGCTTTCTTT.

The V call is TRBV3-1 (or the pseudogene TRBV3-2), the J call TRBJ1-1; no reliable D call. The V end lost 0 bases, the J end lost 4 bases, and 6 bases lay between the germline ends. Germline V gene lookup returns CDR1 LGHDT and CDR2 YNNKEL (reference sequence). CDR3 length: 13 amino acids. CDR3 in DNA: TGTGCCAGCAGCCAAGAGTGGAGCACTGAAGCTTTCTTT. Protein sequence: CASSQEWSTEAFF.

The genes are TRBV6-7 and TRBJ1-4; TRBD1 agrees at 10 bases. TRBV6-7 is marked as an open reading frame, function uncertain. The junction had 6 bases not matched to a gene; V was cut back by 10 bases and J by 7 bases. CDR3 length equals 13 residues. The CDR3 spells CATMDRGAEKLFF. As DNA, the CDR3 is TGTGCCACCATGGACAGGGGGGCTGAAAAACTGTTTTTT.

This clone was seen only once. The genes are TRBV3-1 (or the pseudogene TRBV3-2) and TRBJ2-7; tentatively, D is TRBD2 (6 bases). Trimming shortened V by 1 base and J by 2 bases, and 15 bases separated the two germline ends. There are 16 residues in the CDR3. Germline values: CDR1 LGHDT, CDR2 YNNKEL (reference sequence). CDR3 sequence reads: CASSQAPGGAPYEQYF. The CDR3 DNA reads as TGTGCCAGCAGCCAAGCTCCCGGGGGAGCCCCCTACGAGCAGTACTTC.

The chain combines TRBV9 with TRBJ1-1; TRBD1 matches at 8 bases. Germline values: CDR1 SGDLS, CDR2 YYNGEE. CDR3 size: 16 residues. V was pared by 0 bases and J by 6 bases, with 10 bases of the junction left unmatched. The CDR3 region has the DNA TGTGCCAGCAGCGTAGTAGGTCCAGGGGGCCCCGCTGAAGCTTTCTTT. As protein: CASSVVGPGGPAEAFF.

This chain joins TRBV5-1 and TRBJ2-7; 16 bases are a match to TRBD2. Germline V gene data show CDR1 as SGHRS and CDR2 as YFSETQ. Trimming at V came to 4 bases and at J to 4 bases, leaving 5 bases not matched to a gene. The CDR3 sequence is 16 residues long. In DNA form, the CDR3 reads TGCGCCAGCAGCGGGGGACTAGCGGGAGGGCCATACGAGCAGTACTTC. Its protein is CASSGGLAGGPYEQYF.

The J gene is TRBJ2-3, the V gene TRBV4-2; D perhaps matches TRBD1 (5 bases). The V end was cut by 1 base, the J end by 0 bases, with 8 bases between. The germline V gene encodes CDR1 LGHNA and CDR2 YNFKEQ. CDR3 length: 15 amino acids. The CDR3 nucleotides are TGTGCCAGCAGCCAAGGGACACCGAGCACAGATACGCAGTATTTT. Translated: CASSQGTPSTDTQYF.

This CDR3 reads CASSSRDRGITEAFF. CDR3 nucleotides: TGTGCCAGCAGCAGCCGGGACAGGGGAATCACTGAAGCTTTCTTT. The rearrangement joins TRBV7-9 to TRBJ1-1, with 10 positions matching TRBD1. This CDR3 is 15 amino acids long. Per the germline V gene, CDR1 is SEHNR and CDR2 is FQNEAQ (reference sequence). Unmatched junction bases numbered 7, after V lost 5 bases and J lost 4 bases.

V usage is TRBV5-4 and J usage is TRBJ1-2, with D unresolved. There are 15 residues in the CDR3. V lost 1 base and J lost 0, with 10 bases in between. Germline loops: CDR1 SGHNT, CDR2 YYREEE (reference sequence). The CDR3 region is CASSLNRDANYGYTF. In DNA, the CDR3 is TGTGCCAGCAGCTTGAACAGAGATGCTAACTATGGCTACACCTTC. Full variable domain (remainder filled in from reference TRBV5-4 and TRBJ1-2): ETGVTQSPTHLIKTRGQQVTLRCSSQSGHNTVSWYQQALGQGPQFIFQYYREEENGRGNFPPRFSGLQFPNYSSELNVNALELDDSALYLCASSLNRDANYGYTFGSGTRLTVV.

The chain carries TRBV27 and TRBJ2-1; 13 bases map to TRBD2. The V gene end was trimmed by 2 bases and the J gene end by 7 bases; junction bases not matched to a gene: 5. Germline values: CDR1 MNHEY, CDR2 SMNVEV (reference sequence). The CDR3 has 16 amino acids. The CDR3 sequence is CASSLTSGRAVNEQFF. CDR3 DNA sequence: TGTGCCAGCAGTTTAACTAGCGGGAGGGCCGTGAATGAGCAGTTCTTC.

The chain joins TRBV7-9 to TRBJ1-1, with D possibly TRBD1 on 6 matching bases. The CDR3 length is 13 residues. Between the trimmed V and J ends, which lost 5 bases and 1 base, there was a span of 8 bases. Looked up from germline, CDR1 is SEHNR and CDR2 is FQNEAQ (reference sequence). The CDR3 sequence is CASSPRGNTEAFF. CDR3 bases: TGTGCCAGCAGCCCCAGGGGGAACACTGAAGCTTTCTTT.

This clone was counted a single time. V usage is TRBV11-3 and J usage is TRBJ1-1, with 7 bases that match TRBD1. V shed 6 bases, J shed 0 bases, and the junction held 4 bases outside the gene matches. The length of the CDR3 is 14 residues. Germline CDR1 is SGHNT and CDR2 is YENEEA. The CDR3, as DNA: TGTGCCAGCAGTAGACAGGGAATGAACACTGAAGCTTTCTTT. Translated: CASSRQGMNTEAFF.

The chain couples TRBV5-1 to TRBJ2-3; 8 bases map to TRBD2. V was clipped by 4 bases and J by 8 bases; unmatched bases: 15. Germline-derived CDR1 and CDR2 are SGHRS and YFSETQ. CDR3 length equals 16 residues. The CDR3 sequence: CASSPTSEAVQGTQYF. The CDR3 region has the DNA TGCGCCAGCAGCCCGACTAGCGAGGCCGTTCAGGGTACGCAGTATTTT.

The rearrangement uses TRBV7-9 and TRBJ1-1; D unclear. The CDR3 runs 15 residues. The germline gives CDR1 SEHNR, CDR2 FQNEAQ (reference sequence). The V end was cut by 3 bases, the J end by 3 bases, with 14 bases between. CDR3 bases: TGTGCCAGCAGCTTCTCCTGGGAGGGCCACACTGAAGCTTTCTTT. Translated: CASSFSWEGHTEAFF.

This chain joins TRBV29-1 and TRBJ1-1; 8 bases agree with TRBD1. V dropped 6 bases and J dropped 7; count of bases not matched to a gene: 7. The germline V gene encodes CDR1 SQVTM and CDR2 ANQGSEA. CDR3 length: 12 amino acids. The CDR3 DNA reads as TGCAGCGTGGGTGGACAGGGAGGTGAAGCTTTCTTT. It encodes CSVGGQGGEAFF.

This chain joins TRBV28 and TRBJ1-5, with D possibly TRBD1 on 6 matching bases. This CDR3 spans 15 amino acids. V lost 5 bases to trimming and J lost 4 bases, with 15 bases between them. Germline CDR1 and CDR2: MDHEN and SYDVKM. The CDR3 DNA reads TGTGCCAGCAGTAAATTGTTTCAGGGGAATCAGCCCCAGCATTTT. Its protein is CASSKLFQGNQPQHF.

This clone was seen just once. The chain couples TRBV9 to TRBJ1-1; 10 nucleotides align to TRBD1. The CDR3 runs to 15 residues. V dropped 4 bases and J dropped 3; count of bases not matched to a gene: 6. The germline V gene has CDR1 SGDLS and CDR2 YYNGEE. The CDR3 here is CASSLGTGAHTEAFF. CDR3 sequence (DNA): TGTGCCAGCAGCCTTGGGACAGGGGCGCACACTGAAGCTTTCTTT.

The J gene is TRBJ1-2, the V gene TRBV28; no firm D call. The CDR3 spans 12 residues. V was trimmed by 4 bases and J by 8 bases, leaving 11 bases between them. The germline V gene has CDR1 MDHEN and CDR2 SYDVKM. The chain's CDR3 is CASSSDPRGYTF. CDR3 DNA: TGTGCCAGCAGTTCCGACCCGCGGGGCTACACCTTC.

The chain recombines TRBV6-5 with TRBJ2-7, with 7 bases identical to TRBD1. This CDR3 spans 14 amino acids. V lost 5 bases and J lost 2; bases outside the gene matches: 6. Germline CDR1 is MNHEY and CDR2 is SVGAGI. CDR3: CASSNDRVPYEQYF. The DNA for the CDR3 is TGTGCCAGCAGTAACGACAGGGTGCCCTACGAGCAGTACTTC.